This T cell receptor (beta chain) was sequenced for a study of blood T cell repertoires in COVID-19. Looking at the study overall: From the United States, Italy and Spain came samples of acute and convalescent COVID-19. From T cells, B-cell-depleted T cells, or PBMCs came the material, which was cDNA or gDNA.

The V gene lost 9 bases and the J gene lost 8 bases, with 14 bases spanning the gap. This CDR3 spans 12 amino acids. Per germline, CDR1 MNHEY and CDR2 SVGAGI. Donors were grouped by their self-reported clinical history. The assay was immunoSEQ multiplex PCR, and TCRdb's table has in-frame clones only and misses some. Among about 140,000 clones, roughly 83% were seen once, and the ten largest hold 4.5% to 6%. Sequenced sample: PBMCs or T cells enriched from blood (not recorded which). The J gene is TRBJ1-3, the V gene TRBV6-5, with no clear D. This clonotype originated in a man aged 40-49 years with acute COVID-19. CDR3 protein: CASRQAGDTIYF. In DNA, the CDR3 is TGTGCCAGTCGCCAGGCGGGTGACACCATATATTTT.